This TCR beta chain originates from a study of blood T cell repertoires in COVID-19. Across the whole study: Samples representing acute and convalescent COVID-19 were sourced from the United States, Italy and Spain. From T cells, B-cell-depleted T cells, or PBMCs came the material, which was cDNA or gDNA.

Per germline, CDR1 KGHSH and CDR2 LQKENI. The V end was cut by 0 bases, the J end by 4 bases, with 10 bases between. The CDR3 is 15 amino acids. Study processing details: From reference gene primer amplification, estimates of nucleated cell counts were derived. This table comes from immunoSEQ multiplex PCR, and its TCRdb copy is limited to in-frame clones, with some not included. V and J calls and clone size come straight from that table; D and trimming were deduced from the DNA. The sample has approximately 300,000 clones; over 75% are singletons. The rearrangement joins TRBV18 to TRBJ1-5; tentatively, D is TRBD1 (6 bases). This TCR came from a man aged 45-65 years with active or convalescent COVID-19. Sequencing used peripheral blood. The CDR3 spells CASSPPGHLNQPQHF. CDR3 DNA: TGTGCCAGCTCACCACCGGGACACCTAAATCAGCCCCAGCATTTT. The full variable domain, in which reference TRBV18 and TRBJ1-5 provide the parts outside the CDR3, is NAGVMQNPRHLVRRRGQEARLRCSPMKGHSHVYWYRQLPEEGLKFMVYLQKENIIDESGMPKERFSAEFPKEGPSILRIQQVVRGDSAAYFCASSPPGHLNQPQHFGDGTRLSIL.